The 32 T cell receptor beta chains presented below share a single source sample, sequenced in a study of blood T cell repertoires in COVID-19. Sequenced by immunoSEQ multiplex PCR; TCRdb stores in-frame clones only, minus some. Altogether about 77,000 clones are present, 80% being singletons, with the ten largest covering 4.5% to 5.5%. The sample comprised peripheral blood. Every receptor here comes from a woman between 65 and 79 years old with acute or convalescent COVID-19.

The chain recombines TRBV6-5 with TRBJ1-1, with D tentatively TRBD1 (5 bases). V lost 6 bases to trimming and J lost 8 bases, with 16 bases between them. Germline CDR1 and CDR2: MNHEY and SVGAGI. The CDR3 consists of 13 residues. CDR3 in DNA: TGTGCCAGCAGCCAAAGGGGTGGATGGGAAGCTTTCTTT. This codes for CASSQRGGWEAFF.

The CDR3 DNA reads TGTGCCAGTAGCCCGCAGGGTAATCAGCCCCAGCATTTT. Amino acid sequence: CASSPQGNQPQHF. The chain couples TRBV19 to TRBJ1-5, with D possibly matching TRBD1 (5 bases). This CDR3 is built from 13 residues. The V end was cut by 6 bases, the J end by 4 bases, with 10 bases between. Germline CDR1 is LNHDA and CDR2 is SQIVND (reference sequence).

The chain links TRBV5-4 to TRBJ1-6; no clear D. The CDR3 runs 12 residues. The V gene's germline CDR1 is SGHNT and CDR2 YYREEE (reference sequence). Trimming left V 3 bases short and J 13 bases short, with 11 bases between. Written as DNA, the CDR3 is TGTGCCAGCAGCTCCCCCCGAGTCCCCCTCCACTTT. Translating gives CASSSPRVPLHF.

The V gene is TRBV19, the J gene TRBJ1-1; D may be TRBD1 (5 bases). V was clipped by 9 bases and J by 4 bases, with 15 bases between them. Germline lookup yields CDR1 LNHDA and CDR2 SQIVND (reference sequence). The CDR3 contains 13 residues. The CDR3 loop is CASLKAGGTEAFF. CDR3 DNA: TGTGCCAGCCTTAAAGCGGGGGGCACTGAAGCTTTCTTT.

The chain recombines TRBV18 with TRBJ2-7; weak D call: TRBD1 (6 bases). V shed 3 bases and J shed 2 bases, with 11 bases lying between them. CDR1 and CDR2 from the germline V gene are KGHSH and LQKENI. This CDR3 has 14 residues. The CDR3 DNA follows: TGTGCCAGCTCACCGGACAGTACTACCTACGAGCAGTACTTC. Its protein is CASSPDSTTYEQYF.

The chain has TRBV19 and TRBJ1-4, with D possibly TRBD1 on 6 matching bases. Germline V CDR1 and CDR2: LNHDA, SQIVND (reference sequence). The CDR3 extends over 15 amino acids. With 3 bases removed from V and 8 bases from J, the gap between germline ends came to 16 bases. The CDR3 spells CASSIMGAGDEKLFF. The CDR3, as DNA: TGTGCCAGTAGTATCATGGGGGCAGGGGACGAAAAACTGTTTTTT.

V and J are TRBV7-2 and TRBJ2-5, with a weak D call TRBD1 (6 bases). This CDR3 is built from 14 residues. Germline CDR1 and CDR2: SGHTA and FQGNSA. Trimming cost V 6 bases and J 5 bases, with 16 bases left between them. CDR3 nucleotides: TGTGCCAGCAGGCAAGGGGGTGCCGTGGAGACCCAGTACTTC. This gives the protein CASRQGGAVETQYF.

The V and J genes are TRBV4-3 and TRBJ1-5; 7 bases match TRBD1. Losses at the gene ends were 0 bases for V and 5 bases for J; bases not matched to a gene: 4. CDR3 length: 15 residues. The germline V gene encodes CDR1 LGHNA and CDR2 YSLEER. The CDR3: CASSQETGWDQPQHF. In nucleotides, the CDR3 is TGCGCCAGCAGCCAAGAGACAGGGTGGGATCAGCCCCAGCATTTT.

This clone was found a few times. The chain carries TRBV7-9 and TRBJ1-2, with a tentative D call TRBD1 (6 bases). Germline CDR1 reads SEHNR; CDR2 reads FQNEAQ (reference sequence). The CDR3 has 15 amino acids. Trimming pared 2 bases from V and 4 bases from J, leaving 14 bases between. As DNA, the CDR3 is TGTGCCAGCAGCTTATCGGACAGAGCCATCTATGGCTACACCTTC. It is translated as CASSLSDRAIYGYTF.

The chain has TRBV27 and TRBJ1-4; D gene uncertain. The CDR3 spans 14 residues. V lost 6 bases and J 1 base, leaving 9 bases between the germline ends. Germline CDR1 is MNHEY and CDR2 is SMNVEV (reference sequence). The CDR3 loop is CASRLGGTNEKLFF. For the CDR3, the DNA is TGTGCCAGCAGACTAGGAGGAACTAATGAAAAACTGTTTTTT.

The chain joins TRBV29-1 to TRBJ1-1, with D maybe TRBD1 (6 bases). Germline V gene data show CDR1 as SQVTM and CDR2 as ANQGSEA. The V and J ends lost 4 bases and 0 bases respectively, with 12 bases between them. CDR3 length equals 14 residues. The CDR3 DNA reads TGCAGCGTTGTTCGGACAGCAGTGAACACTGAAGCTTTCTTT. Translation gives CSVVRTAVNTEAFF. Based on the CDR3 plus reference TRBV29-1 and TRBJ1-1, the full variable domain is SAVISQKPSRDICQRGTSLTIQCQVDSQVTMMFWYRQQPGQSLTLIATANQGSEATYESGFVIDKFPISRPNLTFSTLTVSNMSPEDSSIYLCSVVRTAVNTEAFFGQGTRLTVV.

This clone was found a few times. This sequence joins TRBV10-3 and TRBJ1-1; TRBD1 matches at 9 bases. Germline CDR1 ENHRY, CDR2 SYGVKD. The trim removed 4 bases at V and 1 base at J, leaving 1 base unmatched. The CDR3 has 14 amino acids. This CDR3 reads CAISATGGNTEAFF. The CDR3 DNA sequence: TGTGCCATCAGTGCGACAGGGGGGAACACTGAAGCTTTCTTT.

This clone has just one count. V and J are TRBV9 and TRBJ1-4, with D perhaps TRBD1 (5 bases). Germline V CDR1 and CDR2: SGDLS, YYNGEE. This CDR3 is built from 15 residues. Trimming removed 5 bases at V and 7 bases at J, with 18 bases between. The CDR3 loop reads CASSFGGREVEKLFF. The CDR3 DNA reads as TGTGCCAGCAGTTTCGGCGGCAGGGAGGTTGAAAAACTGTTTTTT. The full variable domain, in which reference TRBV9 and TRBJ1-4 provide the parts outside the CDR3, is DSGVTQTPKHLITATGQRVTLRCSPRSGDLSVYWYQQSLDQGLQFLIQYYNGEERAKGNILERFSAQQFPDLHSELNLSSLELGDSALYFCASSFGGREVEKLFFGSGTQLSVL.

CDR3 sequence (DNA): TGTGCCAGCGGAGAGCGGACTAGCCTCCAGGAGCAGTTCTTC. Its protein product is CASGERTSLQEQFF. The gene calls are TRBV2 and TRBJ2-1; 8 bases are shared with TRBD2. The CDR3 length is 14 residues. Germline loops: CDR1 SNHLY, CDR2 FYNNEI. V lost 8 bases and J lost 10; bases outside the gene matches: 13.

The gene calls are TRBV7-9 and TRBJ1-3; possible D gene TRBD1, 6 bases. With 5 bases removed from V and 0 bases from J, the gap between germline ends came to 14 bases. CDR3 length equals 16 residues. Germline CDR1 is SEHNR and CDR2 is FQNEAQ (reference sequence). CDR3 DNA: TGTGCCAGCAGCCCGCAAACAGGGTACTCTGGAAACACCATATATTTT. Residues: CASSPQTGYSGNTIYF.

The chain carries TRBV2 and TRBJ2-1; D possibly corresponds to TRBD2 (5 bases). V gave up 4 bases and J gave up 3 bases, with 7 bases separating them. From germline, CDR1 is SNHLY and CDR2 FYNNEI. The CDR3 covers 13 residues. CDR3 in DNA: TGTGCCAGCAGTGCGGCGGGCTACAATGAGCAGTTCTTC. This codes for CASSAAGYNEQFF. The whole variable domain, filled in from reference TRBV2 and TRBJ2-1, reads EPEVTQTPSHQVTQMGQEVILRCVPISNHLYFYWYRQILGQKVEFLVSFYNNEISEKSEIFDDQFSVERPDGSNFTLKIRSTKLEDSAMYFCASSAAGYNEQFFGPGTRLTVL.

This clone was seen a single time. V usage is TRBV7-3 and J usage is TRBJ1-1; TRBD1 is a possible D gene (5 bases). The V end lost 5 bases, the J end lost 0 bases, and 10 bases lay between the germline ends. Germline values: CDR1 SGHTA, CDR2 FQGTGA. This CDR3 spans 14 amino acids. In DNA, the CDR3 is TGTGCCAGCAGCCCCCTGGACATGAACACTGAAGCTTTCTTT. It is translated as CASSPLDMNTEAFF.

The V gene is TRBV2, the J gene TRBJ2-1, with 7 bases fitting TRBD2. CDR1 and CDR2 from the germline V gene are SNHLY and FYNNEI. The CDR3 totals 15 residues. V was pared by 4 bases and J by 1 base, with 4 bases of the junction left unmatched. The CDR3 protein is CASSASGESYNEQFF. CDR3 DNA: TGTGCCAGCAGTGCAAGCGGGGAGTCCTACAATGAGCAGTTCTTC. The variable domain in full, with the rest retrieved from reference TRBV2 and TRBJ2-1, is EPEVTQTPSHQVTQMGQEVILRCVPISNHLYFYWYRQILGQKVEFLVSFYNNEISEKSEIFDDQFSVERPDGSNFTLKIRSTKLEDSAMYFCASSASGESYNEQFFGPGTRLTVL.

The chain combines TRBV5-5 with TRBJ2-1; a weak D match, TRBD2 (6 bases). The germline CDR1 and CDR2 sequences are SGHKS and YYEKEE (reference sequence). V was pared by 4 bases and J by 9 bases, with 20 bases between. The CDR3 sequence is 15 residues long. The CDR3 nucleotides read TGTGCCAGCAGCATGAGGGACTCCAAGCGCAGTGAGCAGTTCTTC. It codes for CASSMRDSKRSEQFF.

The chain links TRBV7-2 to TRBJ2-7, with D possibly matching TRBD1 (7 bases). Looked up from germline, CDR1 is SGHTA and CDR2 is FQGNSA. The ends were cut back, 5 bases at V and 5 bases at J, with 16 bases in the middle. The CDR3 is 14 residues long. Here the CDR3 reads CASSIPQGRHEQYF. The CDR3 nucleotides read TGTGCCAGCAGCATACCACAGGGGAGGCACGAGCAGTACTTC.

This clone was counted a few times. The V call is TRBV4-1, the J call TRBJ2-2, with D tentatively TRBD2 (6 bases). Germline loops: CDR1 MGHRA, CDR2 YSYEKL. This CDR3 contains 15 residues. Trimming stripped 0 bases from V and 3 bases from J, with 8 bases between. The CDR3 coding sequence is TGCGCCAGCAGCCAAGAGGAGGGGTACACCGGGGAGCTGTTTTTT. Protein product: CASSQEEGYTGELFF.

The genes are TRBV3-1 (or the pseudogene TRBV3-2) and TRBJ1-1; 7 bases are a match to TRBD1. CDR3 length: 14 residues. The J segment lost 0 bases and the V segment lost 4 bases, leaving 2 bases of the junction unmatched. Per germline, CDR1 LGHDT and CDR2 YNNKEL (reference sequence). CDR3 coding DNA: TGTGCCAGCAGCCGGGGACAGATGAACACTGAAGCTTTCTTT. Protein sequence: CASSRGQMNTEAFF.

The chain links TRBV27 to TRBJ1-5, with D hard to call. The CDR3 sequence is 14 residues long. Trimming shortened V by 3 bases and J by 7 bases, and 13 bases separated the two germline ends. Germline loops: CDR1 MNHEY, CDR2 SMNVEV (reference sequence). The DNA of the CDR3 is TGTGCCAGCAGTTTTGGCGGGTCGGGGCAGCCCCAGCATTTT. Translating gives CASSFGGSGQPQHF.

V usage is TRBV15 and J usage is TRBJ2-3; TRBD1 matches at 11 bases. The V segment lost 0 bases and the J segment 4 bases; nucleotides outside the gene matches: 3. The CDR3 is 16 amino acids. Germline-derived CDR1 and CDR2 are LNHNV and YYDKDF (reference sequence). CDR3 sequence (DNA): TGTGCCACCAGCAGAGACGGACAGGGGGCCCCAGATACGCAGTATTTT. It translates to CATSRDGQGAPDTQYF.

The chain links TRBV4-1 to TRBJ1-6; D remains ambiguous. V lost 1 base to trimming and J lost 5 bases, with 12 bases between them. Germline CDR1 reads MGHRA; CDR2 reads YSYEKL. CDR3 size: 16 residues. This CDR3 is CASSQVPDGDNSPLHF. The CDR3, as DNA: TGCGCCAGCAGCCAAGTTCCCGACGGAGATAATTCACCCCTCCACTTT.

This chain links TRBV19 with TRBJ1-1; 11 bases agree with TRBD1. The CDR3 has 17 amino acids. The V segment lost 0 bases and the J segment 1 base; nucleotides outside the gene matches: 4. From germline, CDR1 is LNHDA and CDR2 SQIVND (reference sequence). CDR3 nucleotides: TGTGCCAGTAGTATAGATCGGGACAGGGGGTCGAACACTGAAGCTTTCTTT. The encoded protein is CASSIDRDRGSNTEAFF.

V and J are TRBV6-5 and TRBJ1-2, with 12 bases matching TRBD1. The germline V gene has CDR1 MNHEY and CDR2 SVGAGI. The CDR3 is 14 amino acids. The ends lost 7 bases at V and 6 bases at J; junction bases unmatched: 6. CDR3 coding DNA: TGTGCCAGCATCCGGGACAGGGGGCGGCATGGCTACACCTTC. This gives the protein CASIRDRGRHGYTF.

This clone has just one count. J is TRBJ1-1 and V is TRBV28; D uncertain. The CDR3 is made up of 12 amino acids. V lost 7 bases to trimming and J lost 1 base, with 7 bases between them. Germline V gene sequence: CDR1 MDHEN, CDR2 SYDVKM. The CDR3 DNA is TGTGCCAGCAATTCGCGGAACACTGAAGCTTTCTTT. Its protein is CASNSRNTEAFF.

The chain recombines TRBV7-3 with TRBJ1-1, with 7 bases aligning to TRBD1. The CDR3 covers 13 residues. Trimming at V came to 3 bases and at J to 3 bases, leaving 1 base not matched to a gene. The germline V gene encodes CDR1 SGHTA and CDR2 FQGTGA. The CDR3 reads CASSLGQHTEAFF. As DNA, the CDR3 is TGTGCCAGCAGCTTGGGACAGCACACTGAAGCTTTCTTT.

The V and J genes are TRBV7-9 and TRBJ2-1, with 12 bases fitting TRBD1. CDR1 is SEHNR, CDR2 FQNEAQ, per germline (reference sequence). The CDR3 consists of 16 residues. With V trimmed by 4 bases and J by 9 bases, 10 bases remained unmatched. The CDR3 sequence: CASSSPGGQGAGEQFF. The CDR3 nucleotides are TGTGCCAGCAGCTCTCCCGGGGGACAGGGGGCGGGTGAGCAGTTCTTC.

V usage is TRBV5-8 and J usage is TRBJ1-2; 10 bases align to TRBD1. The CDR3 runs 15 residues. Trimming at V came to 4 bases and at J to 2 bases, leaving 5 bases not matched to a gene. Germline assignment: CDR1 SGHTS and CDR2 YDEGEE. Here the CDR3 DNA reads TGTGCCAGCAGCCAGGGGGACAGGGGAAACTATGGCTACACCTTC. The encoded protein is CASSQGDRGNYGYTF.

The rearrangement joins TRBV19 to TRBJ2-7; D is unresolved. The V gene's germline CDR1 is LNHDA and CDR2 SQIVND (reference sequence). With 5 bases removed from V and 5 bases from J, the gap between germline ends came to 19 bases. The CDR3 is 15 amino acids. The CDR3 bases are TGTGCCAGTAGTCCTACAAGCAGGCCCACAGACGAGCAGTACTTC. Amino acid sequence: CASSPTSRPTDEQYF.